This passage covers 28 T cell receptor beta chains from one sample sequenced in a study of blood T cell repertoires in COVID-19 (dated by TCRdb to between 2020 and 2021). The library was built by means of the immunoSEQ multiplex PCR assay. The immuneACCESS repertoire file appears here via TCRdb, limited to in-frame rearrangements. These files lack a portion of the clones; in checked studies, under half of the deficit traces to unresolved V genes, and the cause of the others is not known. Counted in this sample were 80,000 to 85,000 clones; approximately 80% of them appeared once. Roughly 14% of the sample belongs to the ten largest clones. The sample comprised peripheral blood. These receptors all stem from a human donor in a cohort sampled during active COVID-19.

This clone was observed a few times. The genes are TRBV10-1 and TRBJ2-2; D possibly corresponds to TRBD2 (5 bases). The CDR3 length is 13 residues. The ends were cut back, 6 bases at V and 3 bases at J, with 8 bases in the middle. Germline CDR1 reads WNHNN; CDR2 reads SYGVQD (reference sequence). CDR3 sequence: CASRGVDTGELFF. The CDR3 DNA reads TGCGCCAGCAGGGGAGTCGACACCGGGGAGCTGTTTTTT.

The V call is TRBV19, the J call TRBJ1-2; D possibly corresponds to TRBD1 (5 bases). With 11 bases removed from V and 2 bases from J, the gap between germline ends came to 15 bases. The CDR3 contains 13 residues. Germline CDR1 is LNHDA and CDR2 is SQIVND (reference sequence). The CDR3 region has the DNA TGTGCCGCCACTCGTCCAGGGAACTATGGCTACACCTTC. The encoded protein is CAATRPGNYGYTF.

This clone was found once. The chain is built from TRBV19 and TRBJ2-1; possible D gene TRBD2, 6 bases. Trimming shortened V by 7 bases and J by 4 bases, and 17 bases separated the two germline ends. Germline values: CDR1 LNHDA, CDR2 SQIVND (reference sequence). The CDR3 length is 15 residues. CDR3 region: CASTPRDWDYNEQFF. CDR3 DNA: TGTGCCAGTACTCCCCGGGACTGGGATTACAATGAGCAGTTCTTC.

V is TRBV4-1 and J is TRBJ2-5; D perhaps matches TRBD2 (6 bases). CDR1 and CDR2 from the germline V gene are MGHRA and YSYEKL. The CDR3 is made up of 14 amino acids. V was trimmed by 5 bases and J by 4 bases, leaving 14 bases between them. Here the CDR3 reads CASSTRDWGETQYF. For the CDR3, the DNA is TGCGCCAGCAGCACCCGGGACTGGGGAGAGACCCAGTACTTC.

This clone is termed medium-sized. This sample also contains other DNA sequences that code for the same CDR3. The chain carries TRBV7-9 and TRBJ2-7; TRBD1 aligns across 9 bases. Germline CDR1 and CDR2: SEHNR and FQNEAQ (reference sequence). J gave up 4 bases and V 5 bases, and 9 bases lay outside the gene matches. CDR3 length: 15 amino acids. This chain's CDR3 is CASSLPTGGGYEQYF. CDR3 sequence (DNA): TGTGCCAGCAGCCTGCCGACAGGGGGGGGTTACGAGCAGTACTTC.

The V gene is TRBV5-6, the J gene TRBJ2-1; possible D gene TRBD2, 5 bases. V lost 5 bases and J lost 6, with 9 bases in between. This CDR3 has 12 residues. From germline, CDR1 is SGHDT and CDR2 YYEEEE. DNA of the CDR3: TGTGCCAGCAGAGCCGCGGGCAATGAGCAGTTCTTC. Protein: CASRAAGNEQFF.

V is TRBV11-1 and J is TRBJ2-3, with a tentative D call TRBD1 (6 bases). The V end lost 0 bases, the J end lost 2 bases, and 9 bases lay between the germline ends. CDR3 length: 15 residues. Per the germline V gene, CDR1 is SGHAT and CDR2 is FQDESV (reference sequence). The CDR3 reads CASSLAGALTDTQYF. The CDR3 DNA reads TGTGCCAGCAGCTTAGCGGGGGCCCTCACAGATACGCAGTATTTT.

The chain has TRBV6-5 and TRBJ2-2; 7 nucleotides align to TRBD1. The junction had 3 bases not matched to a gene; V was cut back by 5 bases and J by 0 bases. CDR1 is MNHEY, CDR2 SVGAGI, per germline. The CDR3 runs 15 residues. DNA for the CDR3: TGTGCCAGCAGTCTCAGGGGGACGAACACCGGGGAGCTGTTTTTT. Translated, it gives CASSLRGTNTGELFF.

The CDR3 loop is CASSLVELSTDTQYF. As DNA, the CDR3 is TGTGCCAGCAGTTTAGTGGAGTTGAGCACAGATACGCAGTATTTT. The V gene is TRBV27, the J gene TRBJ2-3; D remains unclear. CDR3 size: 15 residues. Germline CDR1 and CDR2: MNHEY and SMNVEV (reference sequence). V lost 2 bases and J lost 0, with 9 bases in between.

The chain couples TRBV5-6 to TRBJ2-2, with D maybe TRBD2 (7 bases). CDR1 and CDR2 from the germline V gene are SGHDT and YYEEEE. Trimming removed 2 bases from V and 5 bases from J, with 16 bases in between. The length of the CDR3 is 16 residues. For the CDR3, the DNA is TGTGCCAGCAGCTTACGCGGGGGCCATAGGACCGGGGAGCTGTTTTTT. Translated, it gives CASSLRGGHRTGELFF.

The gene calls are TRBV18 and TRBJ2-7, with a weak D call TRBD2 (5 bases). V lost 6 bases and J lost 4, with 13 bases in between. Germline CDR1 KGHSH, CDR2 LQKENI. The CDR3 has 13 residues. CDR3 residues: CASSPRTEYEQYF. CDR3 bases: TGTGCCAGCTCCCCTAGGACTGAATACGAGCAGTACTTC. The full variable domain, with the rest looked up from reference TRBV18 and TRBJ2-7, is NAGVMQNPRHLVRRRGQEARLRCSPMKGHSHVYWYRQLPEEGLKFMVYLQKENIIDESGMPKERFSAEFPKEGPSILRIQQVVRGDSAAYFCASSPRTEYEQYFGPGTRLTVT.

The rearrangement joins TRBV19 to TRBJ1-6; TRBD1 matches at 7 bases. CDR3 size: 14 residues. V lost 6 bases to trimming and J lost 8 bases; unmatched junction nucleotides: 7. From germline, CDR1 is LNHDA and CDR2 SQIVND (reference sequence). This CDR3 is CASRRGQGDSPLHF. The CDR3 region has the DNA TGTGCCAGTAGAAGGGGGCAGGGGGATTCACCCCTCCACTTT.

The chain combines TRBV6-2 or TRBV6-3 with TRBJ2-1; 12 bases match TRBD2. Germline values: CDR1 MNHEY, CDR2 SVGEGT. The CDR3 consists of 15 residues. V dropped 5 bases and J dropped 6; count of bases not matched to a gene: 5. In DNA form, the CDR3 reads TGTGCCAGCAGTCTACTAGCGGGGGGTGTCAATGAGCAGTTCTTC. Encoded protein: CASSLLAGGVNEQFF.

This clone was recorded only once. This sequence joins TRBV5-1 and TRBJ2-1; D is perhaps TRBD2 (5 bases). The CDR3 is made up of 14 amino acids. V lost 4 bases to trimming and J lost 10 bases, with 18 bases between them. From germline, CDR1 is SGHRS and CDR2 YFSETQ. The CDR3 loop is CASSPNPAEREQFF. CDR3 sequence (DNA): TGCGCCAGCAGCCCCAACCCAGCGGAGCGGGAGCAGTTCTTC.

The V call is TRBV27, the J call TRBJ1-2, with 8 bases identical to TRBD1. Looked up from germline, CDR1 is MNHEY and CDR2 is SMNVEV (reference sequence). The CDR3 loop spans 13 amino acids. With V trimmed by 6 bases and J by 3 bases, 3 bases remained unmatched. Here the CDR3 DNA reads TGTGCCAGCAGGAAGACAGGGGACTATGGCTACACCTTC. It yields the protein CASRKTGDYGYTF.

The chain has TRBV19 and TRBJ2-2, with TRBD1 identical over 10 bases. CDR1 and CDR2 from the germline V gene are LNHDA and SQIVND (reference sequence). The CDR3 covers 16 residues. The V and J ends lost 3 bases and 2 bases, in that order; junction bases with no gene match: 3. CDR3 sequence reads: CASSIGTGVNTGELFF. CDR3 DNA: TGTGCCAGTAGTATCGGGACAGGGGTCAACACCGGGGAGCTGTTTTTT. The full variable domain, with the rest looked up from reference TRBV19 and TRBJ2-2, is DGGITQSPKYLFRKEGQNVTLSCEQNLNHDAMYWYRQDPGQGLRLIYYSQIVNDFQKGDIAEGYSVSREKKESFPLTVTSAQKNPTAFYLCASSIGTGVNTGELFFGEGSRLTVL.

The chain joins TRBV18 to TRBJ1-1, with 7 positions matching TRBD1. With V trimmed by 3 bases and J by 3 bases, 4 bases remained unmatched. This CDR3 is built from 14 residues. The V gene's germline CDR1 is KGHSH and CDR2 LQKENI. The CDR3 loop is CASSPLTGDTEAFF. For the CDR3, the DNA is TGTGCCAGCTCACCCCTTACAGGGGACACTGAAGCTTTCTTT.

This chain connects TRBV27 to TRBJ2-3; the match to TRBD2 covers 8 bases. Per the germline V gene, CDR1 is MNHEY and CDR2 is SMNVEV (reference sequence). J was trimmed by 1 base and V by 5 bases; bases with no gene match: 20. This CDR3 spans 20 amino acids. The CDR3 DNA is TGTGCCAGCAGTCCCCGACGTAGGAGCGGGGGCCAACCGGGCACAGATACGCAGTATTTT. Protein sequence: CASSPRRRSGGQPGTDTQYF.

The rearrangement links TRBV5-1 to TRBJ1-1; 8 nucleotides match TRBD1. V gave up 4 bases and J gave up 4 bases; unmatched junction bases: 12. Germline-derived CDR1 and CDR2 are SGHRS and YFSETQ. The CDR3 loop spans 16 amino acids. The CDR3 DNA reads as TGCGCCAGCAGCCGAGGACAGGGCGACAAAGGCACTGAAGCTTTCTTT. Its protein is CASSRGQGDKGTEAFF.

The genes are TRBV5-6 and TRBJ1-5, with a possible D match to TRBD1 (5 bases). This CDR3 has 14 residues. Looked up from germline, CDR1 is SGHDT and CDR2 is YYEEEE. CDR3 loop: CPRRWGGVRQPQHF. CDR3 nucleotides: TGTCCCCGCCGCTGGGGGGGGGTACGCCAGCCCCAGCATTTT.

The J gene is TRBJ2-1, the V gene TRBV10-2; maybe TRBD1 (5 bases). Germline V gene lookup returns CDR1 WSHSY and CDR2 SAAADI. V lost 1 base, J lost 0 bases, and 10 bases lay in between. The CDR3 runs to 16 residues. In DNA form, the CDR3 reads TGCGCCAGCAGTGAGTTACAGGTGAGCTCCTACAATGAGCAGTTCTTC. It is translated as CASSELQVSSYNEQFF.

This clone has only one observation. The genes are TRBV6-2 or TRBV6-3 and TRBJ1-6; no firm D call. Germline values: CDR1 MNHEY, CDR2 SVGEGT. Trimming cost V 6 bases and J 12 bases, with 15 bases left between them. The CDR3 spans 13 residues. The CDR3 loop reads CASSPAGRRPLHF. CDR3 nucleotides: TGTGCCAGCAGCCCCGCAGGTCGGCGACCCCTCCACTTT.

The chain is built from TRBV5-6 and TRBJ2-7; D is ambiguous. Looked up from germline, CDR1 is SGHDT and CDR2 is YYEEEE. Trimming shortened V by 0 bases and J by 12 bases, and 19 bases separated the two germline ends. The CDR3 consists of 14 residues. CDR3 sequence (DNA): TGTGCCAGCAGCTTGGACGGCCAACTACGATACGGGTACTTC. This translates into CASSLDGQLRYGYF.

This chain connects TRBV6-2 or TRBV6-3 to TRBJ2-5, with D possibly being TRBD2 (5 bases). The germline V and J ends were trimmed by 3 bases and 4 bases, with 9 bases remaining between them. This CDR3 has 13 amino acids. CDR1 is MNHEY, CDR2 SVGEGT, per germline. This CDR3 is CASSYRGLETQYF. The CDR3 DNA follows: TGTGCCAGCAGTTATAGAGGACTAGAGACCCAGTACTTC.

This rearrangement joins TRBV14 to TRBJ1-5; D not certain. The CDR3 has 13 amino acids. The germline V gene has CDR1 SGHDN and CDR2 FVKESK. Trimming cost V 2 bases and J 8 bases, with 10 bases left between them. CDR3 coding DNA: TGTGCCAGCAGCCAAACCACCAGTGAGCCCCAGCATTTT. It specifies CASSQTTSEPQHF.

This clone was counted a few times. The V and J genes are TRBV15 and TRBJ2-7, with 9 bases matching TRBD1. CDR1 and CDR2 from the germline V gene are LNHNV and YYDKDF (reference sequence). The ends lost 0 bases at V and 0 bases at J; junction bases unmatched: 21. The CDR3 covers 22 residues. The CDR3 DNA reads as TGTGCCACCAGCAGAGATGTACGGTCTCTCCAGATCGGGACAGGGAGCTCCTACGAGCAGTACTTC. Translated: CATSRDVRSLQIGTGSSYEQYF.

The V call is TRBV5-6, the J call TRBJ2-3; a possible D gene is TRBD1 (7 bases). CDR3 size: 19 residues. Deletions cut 4 bases from V and 1 base from J, with 25 bases between. Germline V gives CDR1 SGHDT, CDR2 YYEEEE. As DNA, the CDR3 is TGTGCCAGCAGCGCCCATGGGTTCAGGGGGAGCGGGCGCACAGATACGCAGTATTTT. It translates to CASSAHGFRGSGRTDTQYF.

This clone showed up just a few times. The rearrangement joins TRBV27 to TRBJ1-5; tentatively, D is TRBD1 (6 bases). This CDR3 comprises 15 residues. Per germline, CDR1 MNHEY and CDR2 SMNVEV (reference sequence). Trimming took 0 bases from V and 2 from J, leaving 8 bases between them. The DNA for the CDR3 is TGTGCCAGCAGTTTATCGTGGACAGGCAATCAGCCCCAGCATTTT. Its translation is CASSLSWTGNQPQHF.